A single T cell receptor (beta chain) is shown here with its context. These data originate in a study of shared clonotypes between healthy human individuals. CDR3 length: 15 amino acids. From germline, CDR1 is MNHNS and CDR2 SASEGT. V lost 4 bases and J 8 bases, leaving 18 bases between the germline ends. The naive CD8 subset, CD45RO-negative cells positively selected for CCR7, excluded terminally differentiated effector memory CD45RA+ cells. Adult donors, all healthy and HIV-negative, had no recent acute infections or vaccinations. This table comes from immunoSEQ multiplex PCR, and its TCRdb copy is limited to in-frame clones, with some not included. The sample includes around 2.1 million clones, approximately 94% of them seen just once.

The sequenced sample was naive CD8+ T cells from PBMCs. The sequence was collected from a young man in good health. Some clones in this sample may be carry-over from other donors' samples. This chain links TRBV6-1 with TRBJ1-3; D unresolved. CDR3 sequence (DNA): TGTGCCAGCAGTGTTTACAAAGAGGTGGCGGACACCATATATTTT. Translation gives CASSVYKEVADTIYF.